These T cell receptor beta chains were read from a single sample in a study of PD-1 blockade in mismatch repair-deficient tumors. Only in-frame clones appear in the TCRdb table, and some are missing; sequencing was by immunoSEQ multiplex PCR. The table shows tens of thousands of clones, with 78% occurring only once. Source: peripheral blood, taken 4 weeks after starting pembrolizumab. All receptors derive from an adult with mismatch repair-deficient cancer. CDR3s include the opening cysteine and the closing phenylalanine or tryptophan. D genes are given only for firm matches. Size is stated for part of the rows, as once, few or many counts, or as a class when the clone is expanded.

V	J	size	D	DNA	CDR3
TRBV29-1	TRBJ2-2	once	.	TGCAGCGTTGAGAATGGGTTGAACACCGGGGAGCTGTTTTTT	CSVENGLNTGELFF
TRBV5-4	TRBJ2-7	.	.	TGTGCCAGCAGCTTGGATGTGGCGGAGCTTAGATCTAGCGTCTACGAGCAGTACTTC	CASSLDVAELRSSVYEQYF
TRBV14	TRBJ2-3	.	.	TGTGCCAGCAGGGGCTTCTCGTCGTCCACAGATACGCAGTATTTT	CASRGFSSSTDTQYF
TRBV30	TRBJ2-7	.	.	TGTGCCTGGGGTCTCCCCCCAGCGACCTACGAGCAGTACTTC	CAWGLPPATYEQYF
TRBV7-2	TRBJ2-5	.	TRBD2	TGTGCCAGCAGCGCCGTTAGCGGGAGTGGGGAGACCCAGTACTTC	CASSAVSGSGETQYF
TRBV10-3	TRBJ1-3	.	.	TGTGCCACAGGCGGGCGGAATGTTGGAAACACCATATATTTT	CATGGRNVGNTIYF
TRBV20-1	TRBJ1-1	.	.	TGCAGTGCTCGGGGAAAGTCTGAAGCTTTCTTT	CSARGKSEAFF
TRBV7-9	TRBJ2-2	.	.	TGTGCCAGCAGCTCGGGCCTCACGGCCGCCGGGGAGCTGTTTTTT	CASSSGLTAAGELFF
TRBV2	TRBJ1-3	few	TRBD1	TGTGCCAGCAGTGAGATGACAGGGGTTGGAGGAAACACCATATATTTT	CASSEMTGVGGNTIYF
TRBV10-3	TRBJ2-1	.	TRBD1	TGTGCCTCAGGGGCGCAGGACAGGGGCAATGAGCAGTTCTTC	CASGAQDRGNEQFF
TRBV9	TRBJ2-1	.	TRBD2	TGTGCCAGCAGCGCCTCCGGGACTAGCGGACACAATGAGCAGTTCTTC	CASSASGTSGHNEQFF
TRBV5-1	TRBJ1-1	.	TRBD1	TGCGCCAGCAGCTCGGGGACAGGGGACACTGAAGCTTTCTTT	CASSSGTGDTEAFF
TRBV28	TRBJ2-1	.	.	TGTGCCAGCGGTAGACAAACAATACTAAACAATGAGCAGTTCTTC	CASGRQTILNNEQFF
TRBV11-2	TRBJ1-1	.	.	TGTGCCAGCAGCTTAACACCTGACACTGAAGCTTTCTTT	CASSLTPDTEAFF
TRBV5-1	TRBJ2-1	.	TRBD2	TGCGCCAGCACCCAACTAGCGGGGGGATACAATGAGCAGTTCTTC	CASTQLAGGYNEQFF
TRBV7-9	TRBJ2-3	.	.	TGTGCCAGCAGCTTAATCTCCTCAGATACGCAGTATTTT	CASSLISSDTQYF
TRBV4-3	TRBJ1-2	.	TRBD1	TGCGCCAGCAGCCGCTTTCCGGGACAGGGGAACTATGGCTACACCTTC	CASSRFPGQGNYGYTF
TRBV5-6	TRBJ2-1	.	TRBD2	TGTGCCAGCAGCTTCCTGACTAGCGGTTTCTACAATGAGCAGTTCTTC	CASSFLTSGFYNEQFF
TRBV27	TRBJ1-2	medium-sized	.	TGTGCCAGCAGATTATCCCCGGGGCTTAACTATGGCTACACCTTC	CASRLSPGLNYGYTF
TRBV6-1	TRBJ1-2	.	TRBD1	TGTGCCAGCAGTGAGACAGGGGGCGAAAACTATGGCTACACCTTC	CASSETGGENYGYTF
TRBV27	TRBJ1-2	.	.	TGTGCCAGCAGTCCTAGCGGACCGAACTATGGCTACACCTTC	CASSPSGPNYGYTF
TRBV7-9	TRBJ2-7	.	.	TGTGCCAGCAGCCCGGACAGATACTACGAGCAGTACTTC	CASSPDRYYEQYF
TRBV7-2	TRBJ2-5	.	.	TGTGCCAGCAGCTTAATCCGTGAAGAGACCCAGTACTTC	CASSLIREETQYF
TRBV11-2	TRBJ2-7	few	.	TGTGCCAGCGGATTTCTCCGGCGGCCGCCTGACGAGCAGTACTTC	CASGFLRRPPDEQYF
TRBV6-5	TRBJ1-2	few	.	TGTGCCAGCAGCCCCTTGGGGGGGTATAACTATGGCTACACCTTC	CASSPLGGYNYGYTF
TRBV7-8	TRBJ2-1	once	TRBD2	TGTGCCAGCAGCCATAGCGGGGGAGGTTCCTACAATGAGCAGTTCTTC	CASSHSGGGSYNEQFF